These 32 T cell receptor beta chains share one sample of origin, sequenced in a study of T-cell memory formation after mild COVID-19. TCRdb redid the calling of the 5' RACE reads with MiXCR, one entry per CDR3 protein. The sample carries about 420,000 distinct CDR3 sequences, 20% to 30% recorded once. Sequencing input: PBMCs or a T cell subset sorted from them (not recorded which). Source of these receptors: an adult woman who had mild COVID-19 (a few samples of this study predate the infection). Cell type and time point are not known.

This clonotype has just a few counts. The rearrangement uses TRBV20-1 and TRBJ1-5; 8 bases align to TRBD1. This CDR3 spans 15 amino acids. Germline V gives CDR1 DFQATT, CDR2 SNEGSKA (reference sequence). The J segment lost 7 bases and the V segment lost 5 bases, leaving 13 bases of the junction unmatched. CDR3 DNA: TGCAGTGCTCTACAGGGGGGAACAGGCAGACAGCCCCAGCATTTT. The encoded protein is CSALQGGTGRQPQHF.

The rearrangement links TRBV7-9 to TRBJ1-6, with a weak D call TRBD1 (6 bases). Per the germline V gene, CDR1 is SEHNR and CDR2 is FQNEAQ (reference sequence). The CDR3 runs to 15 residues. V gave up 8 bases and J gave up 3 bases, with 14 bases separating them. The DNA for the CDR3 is TGTGCCAGCCGGACTCTGGACAGCTATAATTCACCCCTCCACTTT. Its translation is CASRTLDSYNSPLHF. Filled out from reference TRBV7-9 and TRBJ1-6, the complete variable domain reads DTGVSQNPRHKITKRGQNVTFRCDPISEHNRLYWYRQTLGQGPEFLTYFQNEAQLEKSRLLSDRFSAERPKGSFSTLEIQRTEQGDSAMYLCASRTLDSYNSPLHFGNGTRLTVT.

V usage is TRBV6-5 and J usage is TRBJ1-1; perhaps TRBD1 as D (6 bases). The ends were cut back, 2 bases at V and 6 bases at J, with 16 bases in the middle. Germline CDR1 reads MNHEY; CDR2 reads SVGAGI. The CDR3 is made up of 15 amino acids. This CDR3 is CASSYGEGGMSEAFF. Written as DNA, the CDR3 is TGTGCCAGCAGTTACGGGGAGGGGGGGATGTCTGAAGCTTTCTTT.

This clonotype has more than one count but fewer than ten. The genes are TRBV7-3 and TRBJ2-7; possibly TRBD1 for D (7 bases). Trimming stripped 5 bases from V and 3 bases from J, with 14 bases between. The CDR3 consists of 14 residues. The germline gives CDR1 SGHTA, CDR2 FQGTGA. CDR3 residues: CASSKGAEGYEQYF. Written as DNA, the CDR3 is TGTGCCAGCAGCAAGGGGGCGGAGGGCTACGAGCAGTACTTC.

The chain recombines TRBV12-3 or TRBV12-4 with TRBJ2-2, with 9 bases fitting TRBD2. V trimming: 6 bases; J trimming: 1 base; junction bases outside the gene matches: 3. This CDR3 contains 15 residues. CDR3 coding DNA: TGTGCCAGCAGGCTAGCGGGAATGAACACCGGGGAGCTGTTTTTT. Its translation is CASRLAGMNTGELFF.

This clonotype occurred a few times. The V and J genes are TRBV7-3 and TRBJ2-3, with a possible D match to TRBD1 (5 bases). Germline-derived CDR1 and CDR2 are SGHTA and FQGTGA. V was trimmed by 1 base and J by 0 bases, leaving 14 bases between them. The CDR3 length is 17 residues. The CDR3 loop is CASSLRGGVYSTDTQYF. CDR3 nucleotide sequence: TGTGCCAGCAGCTTAAGGGGCGGCGTCTATAGCACAGATACGCAGTATTTT.

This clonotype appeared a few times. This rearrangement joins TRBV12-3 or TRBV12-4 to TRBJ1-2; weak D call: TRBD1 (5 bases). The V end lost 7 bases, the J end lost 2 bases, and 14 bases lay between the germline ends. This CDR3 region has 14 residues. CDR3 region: CASTRGGSNYGYTF. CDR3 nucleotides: TGTGCCAGCACTAGGGGAGGGTCCAACTATGGCTACACCTTC.

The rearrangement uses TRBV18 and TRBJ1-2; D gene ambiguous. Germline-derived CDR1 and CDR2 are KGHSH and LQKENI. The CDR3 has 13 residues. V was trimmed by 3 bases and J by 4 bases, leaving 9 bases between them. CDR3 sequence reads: CASSPTAAYGYTF. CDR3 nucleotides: TGTGCCAGCTCACCTACAGCGGCCTATGGCTACACCTTC.

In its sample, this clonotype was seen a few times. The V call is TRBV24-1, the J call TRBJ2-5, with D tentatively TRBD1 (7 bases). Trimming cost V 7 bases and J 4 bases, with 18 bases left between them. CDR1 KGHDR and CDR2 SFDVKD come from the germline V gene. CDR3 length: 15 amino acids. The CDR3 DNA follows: TGTGCCACCAGCCGACAGGGAGGAAGTGGAGAGACCCAGTACTTC. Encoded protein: CATSRQGGSGETQYF.

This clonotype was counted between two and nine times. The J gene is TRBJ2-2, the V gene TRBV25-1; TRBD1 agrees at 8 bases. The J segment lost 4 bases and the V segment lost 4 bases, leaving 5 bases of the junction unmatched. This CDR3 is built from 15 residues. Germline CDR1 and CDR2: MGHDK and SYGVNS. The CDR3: CASSAGQGSTGELFF. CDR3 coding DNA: TGTGCCAGCAGTGCAGGACAGGGCAGCACCGGGGAGCTGTTTTTT.

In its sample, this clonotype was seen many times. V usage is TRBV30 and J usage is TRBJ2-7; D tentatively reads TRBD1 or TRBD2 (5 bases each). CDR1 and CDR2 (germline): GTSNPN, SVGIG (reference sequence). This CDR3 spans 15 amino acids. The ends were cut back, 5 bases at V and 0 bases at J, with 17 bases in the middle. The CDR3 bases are TGTGCCTGGTCCCTGGGGGTCCAGAGCTCCTACGAGCAGTACTTC. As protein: CAWSLGVQSSYEQYF.

The CDR3 nucleotides read TGTGCCAGTAGTATAGTGGCCGCCCCGGCAGATACGCAGTATTTT. Its translation is CASSIVAAPADTQYF. The chain joins TRBV19 to TRBJ2-3; the D is unclear. The CDR3 consists of 15 residues. Trimming removed 1 base from V and 4 bases from J, with 12 bases in between. CDR1 and CDR2 (germline): LNHDA, SQIVND (reference sequence). Using reference TRBV19 and TRBJ2-3 for the parts outside the CDR3, the full variable domain is DGGITQSPKYLFRKEGQNVTLSCEQNLNHDAMYWYRQDPGQGLRLIYYSQIVNDFQKGDIAEGYSVSREKKESFPLTVTSAQKNPTAFYLCASSIVAAPADTQYFGPGTRLTVL.

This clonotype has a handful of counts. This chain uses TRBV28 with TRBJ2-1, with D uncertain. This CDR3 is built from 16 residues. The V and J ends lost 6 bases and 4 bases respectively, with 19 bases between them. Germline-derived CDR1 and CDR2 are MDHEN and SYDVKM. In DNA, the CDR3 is TGTGCCAGCAGCTCCCTAACGGGCGTAGTATACAATGAGCAGTTCTTC. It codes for CASSSLTGVVYNEQFF.

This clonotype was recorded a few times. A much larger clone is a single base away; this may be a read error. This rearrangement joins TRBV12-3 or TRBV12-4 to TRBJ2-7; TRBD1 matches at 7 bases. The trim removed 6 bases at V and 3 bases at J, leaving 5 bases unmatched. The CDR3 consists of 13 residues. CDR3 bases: TGTGCCAGCAGCCCGGGACAGATCTACGAGCAGTACTTC. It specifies CASSPGQIYEQYF.

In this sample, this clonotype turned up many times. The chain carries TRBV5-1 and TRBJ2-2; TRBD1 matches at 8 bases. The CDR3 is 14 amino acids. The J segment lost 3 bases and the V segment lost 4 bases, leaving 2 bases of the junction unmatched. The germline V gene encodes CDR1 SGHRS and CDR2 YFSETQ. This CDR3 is CASSRQGYTGELFF. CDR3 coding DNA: TGCGCCAGCAGCAGACAGGGGTACACCGGGGAGCTGTTTTTT.

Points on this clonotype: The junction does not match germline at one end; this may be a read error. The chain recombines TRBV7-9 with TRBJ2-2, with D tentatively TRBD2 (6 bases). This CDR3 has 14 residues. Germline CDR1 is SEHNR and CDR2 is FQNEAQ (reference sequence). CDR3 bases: TGTGCCAGCAGCTTAGCCCTAGCCGGAGGGGAGATGTTTTTT. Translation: CASSLALAGGEMFF.

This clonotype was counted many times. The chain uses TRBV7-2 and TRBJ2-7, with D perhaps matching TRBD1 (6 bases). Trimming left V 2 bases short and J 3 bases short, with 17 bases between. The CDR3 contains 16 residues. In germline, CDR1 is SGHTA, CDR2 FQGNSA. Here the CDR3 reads CASSLLTGNPNYEQYF. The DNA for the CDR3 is TGTGCCAGCAGCTTACTAACAGGGAATCCGAACTACGAGCAGTACTTC.

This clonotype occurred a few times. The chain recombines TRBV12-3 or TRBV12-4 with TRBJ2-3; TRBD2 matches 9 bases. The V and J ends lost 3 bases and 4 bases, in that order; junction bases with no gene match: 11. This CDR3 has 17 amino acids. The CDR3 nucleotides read TGTGCCAGCAGTTTTCTTGGCGGGGGGGTGATAGCAGATACGCAGTATTTT. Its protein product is CASSFLGGGVIADTQYF.

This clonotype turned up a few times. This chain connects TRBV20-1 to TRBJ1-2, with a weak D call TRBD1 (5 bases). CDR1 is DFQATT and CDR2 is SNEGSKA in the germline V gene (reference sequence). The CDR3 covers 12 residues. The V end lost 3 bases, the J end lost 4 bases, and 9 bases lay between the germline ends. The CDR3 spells CSASPGSYGYTF. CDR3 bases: TGCAGTGCTAGCCCAGGGAGCTATGGCTACACCTTC.

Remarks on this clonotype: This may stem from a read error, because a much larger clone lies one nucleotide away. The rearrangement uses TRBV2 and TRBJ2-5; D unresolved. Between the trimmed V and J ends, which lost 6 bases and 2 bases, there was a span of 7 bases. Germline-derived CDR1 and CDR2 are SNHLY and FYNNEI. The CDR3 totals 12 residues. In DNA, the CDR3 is TGTGCCAGCAGCGGAGAACAAGAGACCCAGTACTTC. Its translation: CASSGEQETQYF.

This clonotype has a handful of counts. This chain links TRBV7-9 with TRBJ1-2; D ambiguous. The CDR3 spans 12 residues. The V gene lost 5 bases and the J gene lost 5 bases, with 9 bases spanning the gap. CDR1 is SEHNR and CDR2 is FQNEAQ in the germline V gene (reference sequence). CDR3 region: CASSPGEYGYTF. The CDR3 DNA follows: TGTGCCAGCAGCCCCGGGGAGTATGGCTACACCTTC.

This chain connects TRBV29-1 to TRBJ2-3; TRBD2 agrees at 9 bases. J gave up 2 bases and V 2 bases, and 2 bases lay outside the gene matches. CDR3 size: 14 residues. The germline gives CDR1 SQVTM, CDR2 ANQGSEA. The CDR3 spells CSVELAGITDTQYF. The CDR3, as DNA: TGCAGCGTTGAACTAGCGGGGATCACAGATACGCAGTATTTT.

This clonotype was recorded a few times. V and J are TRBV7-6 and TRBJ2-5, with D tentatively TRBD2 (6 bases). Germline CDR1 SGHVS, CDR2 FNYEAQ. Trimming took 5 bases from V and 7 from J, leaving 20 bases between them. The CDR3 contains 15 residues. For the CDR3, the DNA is TGTGCCAGCAGCCGGGACTCCGGCAATGGGTTGACCCAGTACTTC. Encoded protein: CASSRDSGNGLTQYF.

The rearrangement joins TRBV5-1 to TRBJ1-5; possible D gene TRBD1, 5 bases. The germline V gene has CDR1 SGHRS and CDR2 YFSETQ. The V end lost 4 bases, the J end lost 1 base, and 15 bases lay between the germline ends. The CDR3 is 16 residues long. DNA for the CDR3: TGCGCCAGCAGCCGGGGCCATCTGGGGAGCAATCAGCCCCAGCATTTT. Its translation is CASSRGHLGSNQPQHF.

CDR3 nucleotide sequence: TGTGCCAGCAGTTACTCGGTGCAAAGTCCCCTTTACAATGAGCAGTTCTTC. Protein: CASSYSVQSPLYNEQFF. The chain combines TRBV6-6 with TRBJ2-1, with D unresolved. The CDR3 covers 17 residues. Trimming pared 0 bases from V and 4 bases from J, leaving 16 bases between. Germline V gives CDR1 MNHNY, CDR2 SVGAGI (reference sequence).

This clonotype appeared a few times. This CDR3 is CASSAPSGGVGWIDTQYF. The CDR3 bases are TGTGCCAGCAGCGCGCCTAGCGGGGGGGTCGGCTGGATTGATACGCAGTATTTT. The V gene is TRBV7-9, the J gene TRBJ2-3; 12 bases map to TRBD2. From germline, CDR1 is SEHNR and CDR2 FQNEAQ (reference sequence). V was clipped by 5 bases and J by 6 bases; unmatched bases: 15. The CDR3 loop spans 18 amino acids.

The CDR3 nucleotides are TGTGCCAGCAGCATCTCCGGCGCGGCCTCCTACAATGAGCAGTTCTTC. This gives the protein CASSISGAASYNEQFF. V and J are TRBV7-3 and TRBJ2-1; no definite D call. V shed 5 bases and J shed 0 bases, with 14 bases lying between them. The CDR3 has 16 residues. Germline V CDR1 and CDR2: SGHTA, FQGTGA.

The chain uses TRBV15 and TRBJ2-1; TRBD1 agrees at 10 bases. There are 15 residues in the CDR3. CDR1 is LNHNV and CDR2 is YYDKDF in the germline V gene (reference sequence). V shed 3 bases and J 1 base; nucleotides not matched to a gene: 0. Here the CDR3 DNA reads TGTGCCACCAGCAGGGACAGGGGGTCCTACAATGAGCAGTTCTTC. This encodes CATSRDRGSYNEQFF.

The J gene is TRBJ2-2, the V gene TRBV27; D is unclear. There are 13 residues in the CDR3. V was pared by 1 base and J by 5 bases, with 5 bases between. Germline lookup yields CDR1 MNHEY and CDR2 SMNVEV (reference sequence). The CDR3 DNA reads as TGTGCCAGCAGTTTATATGGGACCGGGGAGCTGTTTTTT. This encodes CASSLYGTGELFF.

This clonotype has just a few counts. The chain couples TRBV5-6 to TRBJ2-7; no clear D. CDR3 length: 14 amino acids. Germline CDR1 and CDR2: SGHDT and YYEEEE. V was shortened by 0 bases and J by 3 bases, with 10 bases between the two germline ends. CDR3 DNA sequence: TGTGCCAGCAGCTTGGGGCAGGAGAGCTACGAGCAGTACTTC. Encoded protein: CASSLGQESYEQYF.

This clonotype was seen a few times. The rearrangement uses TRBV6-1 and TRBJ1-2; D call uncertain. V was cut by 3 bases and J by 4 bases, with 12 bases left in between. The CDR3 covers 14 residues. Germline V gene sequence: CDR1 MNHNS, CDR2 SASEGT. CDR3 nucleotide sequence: TGTGCCAGCAGTGAGCAGTCCGAGATCTATGGCTACACCTTC. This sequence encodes CASSEQSEIYGYTF.

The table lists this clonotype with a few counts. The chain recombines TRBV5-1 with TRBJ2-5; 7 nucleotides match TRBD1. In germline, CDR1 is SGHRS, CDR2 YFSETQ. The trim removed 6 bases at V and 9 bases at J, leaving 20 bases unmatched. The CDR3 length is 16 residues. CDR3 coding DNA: TGCGCCAGCACCAAATACCCGGACAGGAGTCCGTGGGCCCAGTACTTC. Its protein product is CASTKYPDRSPWAQYF.